The T cell receptor (beta chain) under discussion was sequenced for a study of blood T cell repertoires in COVID-19. Recruitment covered about 25 US areas and drew participants whose ages spanned roughly 18 to 100 years. Clinical histories supplied by participants themselves formed the basis of cohort assignment. Per the original methods: Reference gene primer amplification in the assay estimated nucleated cell counts. TCRdb's copy holds only in-frame clones and misses some; the assay was immunoSEQ multiplex PCR. V, J and clone size are taken as reported in that table, and D and trimming were inferred from the DNA itself. Of 200,000 to 300,000 clones listed, roughly 87% were seen once; the top ten hold 2% to 3%. V lost 5 bases and J 6 bases, leaving 9 bases between the germline ends. Germline CDR1 SEHNR, CDR2 FQNEAQ (reference sequence). The CDR3 sequence is 12 residues long.

J is TRBJ2-3 and V is TRBV7-9, with D unresolved. The specimen was PBMCs or T cells enriched from blood (not recorded which). The sequence was obtained from a woman in her 30s with acute COVID-19. The CDR3, as DNA: TGTGCCAGCAGCCACCAGCGTGATACGCAGTATTTT. Translation gives CASSHQRDTQYF.